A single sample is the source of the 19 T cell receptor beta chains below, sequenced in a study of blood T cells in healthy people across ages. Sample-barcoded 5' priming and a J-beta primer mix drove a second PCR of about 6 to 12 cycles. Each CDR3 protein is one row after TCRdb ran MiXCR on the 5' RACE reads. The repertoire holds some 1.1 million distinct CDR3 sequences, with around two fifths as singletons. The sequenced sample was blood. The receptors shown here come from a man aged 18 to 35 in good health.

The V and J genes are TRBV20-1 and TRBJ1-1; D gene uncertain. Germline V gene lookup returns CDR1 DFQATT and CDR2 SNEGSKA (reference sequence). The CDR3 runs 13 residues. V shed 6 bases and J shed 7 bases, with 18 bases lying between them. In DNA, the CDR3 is TGCAGTGCCCTTTTCGACAATTTTAGTGAAGCTTTCTTT. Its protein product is CSALFDNFSEAFF.

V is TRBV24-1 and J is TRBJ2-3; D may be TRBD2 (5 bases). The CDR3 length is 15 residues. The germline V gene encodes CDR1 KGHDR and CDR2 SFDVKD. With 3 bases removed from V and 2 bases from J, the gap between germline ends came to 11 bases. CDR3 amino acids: CATSDAQDSTDTQYF. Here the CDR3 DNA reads TGTGCCACCAGTGATGCTCAGGACTCCACAGATACGCAGTATTTT.

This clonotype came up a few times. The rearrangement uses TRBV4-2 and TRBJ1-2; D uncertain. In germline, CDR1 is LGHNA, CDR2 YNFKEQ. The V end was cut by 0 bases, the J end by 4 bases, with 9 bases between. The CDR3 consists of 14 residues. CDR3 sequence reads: CASSQDYTRYGYTF. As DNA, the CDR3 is TGTGCCAGCAGCCAAGATTACACTCGCTATGGCTACACCTTC.

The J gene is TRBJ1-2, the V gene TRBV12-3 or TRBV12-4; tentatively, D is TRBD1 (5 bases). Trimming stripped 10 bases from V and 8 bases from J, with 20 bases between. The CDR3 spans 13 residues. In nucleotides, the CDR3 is TGTGCCACGTATAAAAGCCTAAGGGGAGGCTACACCTTC. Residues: CATYKSLRGGYTF.

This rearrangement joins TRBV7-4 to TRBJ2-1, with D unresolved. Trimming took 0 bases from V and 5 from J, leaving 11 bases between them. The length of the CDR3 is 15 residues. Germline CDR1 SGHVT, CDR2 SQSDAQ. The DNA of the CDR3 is TGTGCCAGCAGCTTAGCAGGGTACTGGGACAATGAGCAGTTCTTC. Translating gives CASSLAGYWDNEQFF.

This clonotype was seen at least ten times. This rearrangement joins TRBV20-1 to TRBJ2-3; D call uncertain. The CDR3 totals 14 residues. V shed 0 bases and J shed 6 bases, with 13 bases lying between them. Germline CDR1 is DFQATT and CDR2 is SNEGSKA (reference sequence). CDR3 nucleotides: TGCAGTGCTAGAGATGACCGACTCGTGGATACGCAGTATTTT. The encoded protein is CSARDDRLVDTQYF.

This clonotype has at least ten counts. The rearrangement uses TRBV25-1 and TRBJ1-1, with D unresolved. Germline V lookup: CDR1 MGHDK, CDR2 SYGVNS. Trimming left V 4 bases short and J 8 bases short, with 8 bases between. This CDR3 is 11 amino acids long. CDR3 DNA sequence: TGTGCCAGCAGTGTCTACTACGAAGCTTTCTTT. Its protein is CASSVYYEAFF. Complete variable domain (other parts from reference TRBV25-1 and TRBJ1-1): EADIYQTPRYLVIGTGKKITLECSQTMGHDKMYWYQQDPGMELHLIHYSYGVNSTEKGDLSSESTVSRIRTEHFPLTLESARPSHTSQYLCASSVYYEAFFGQGTRLTVV.

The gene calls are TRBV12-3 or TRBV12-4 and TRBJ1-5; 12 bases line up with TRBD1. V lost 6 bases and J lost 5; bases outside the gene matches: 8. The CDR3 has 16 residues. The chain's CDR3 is CASSPRDRGQDQPQHF. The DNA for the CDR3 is TGTGCCAGCAGCCCCCGGGACAGGGGGCAGGATCAGCCCCAGCATTTT.

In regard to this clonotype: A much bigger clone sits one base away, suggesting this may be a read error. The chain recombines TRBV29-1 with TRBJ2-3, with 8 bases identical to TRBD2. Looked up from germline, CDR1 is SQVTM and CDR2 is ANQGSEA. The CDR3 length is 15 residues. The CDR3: CSGKAGAFVADTQYF. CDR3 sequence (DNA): TGCAGTGGTAAAGCGGGGGCGTTTGTCGCAGATACGCAGTATTTT.

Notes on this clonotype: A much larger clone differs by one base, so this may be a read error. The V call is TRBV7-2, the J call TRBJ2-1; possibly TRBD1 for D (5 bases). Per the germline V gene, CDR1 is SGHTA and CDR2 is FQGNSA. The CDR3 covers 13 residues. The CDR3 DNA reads TGTGGCAGCAGCTTAGCCCAGGGAAATGAGCAGTTCTTC. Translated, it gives CGSSLAQGNEQFF.

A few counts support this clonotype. DNA for the CDR3: TGTGCCAGCACCCGGCCGGGGCCACCCCTCCACTTT. This codes for CASTRPGPPLHF. The gene calls are TRBV28 and TRBJ1-6, with a tentative D call TRBD1 (5 bases). There are 12 residues in the CDR3. Germline assignment: CDR1 MDHEN and CDR2 SYDVKM. Trimming removed 7 bases at V and 11 bases at J, with 12 bases between.

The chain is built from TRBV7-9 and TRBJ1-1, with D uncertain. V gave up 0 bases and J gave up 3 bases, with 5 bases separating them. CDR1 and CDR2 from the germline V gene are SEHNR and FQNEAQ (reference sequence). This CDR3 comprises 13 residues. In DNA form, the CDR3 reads TGTGCCAGCAGCTTAGCTTTCTACACTGAAGCTTTCTTT. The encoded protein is CASSLAFYTEAFF.

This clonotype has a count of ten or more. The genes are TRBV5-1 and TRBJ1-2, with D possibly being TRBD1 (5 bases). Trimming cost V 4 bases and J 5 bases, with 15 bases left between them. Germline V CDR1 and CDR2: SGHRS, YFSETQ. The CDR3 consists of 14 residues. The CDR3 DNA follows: TGCGCCAGCAGCCCGGGACGGCAGACTTATGGCTACACCTTC. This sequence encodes CASSPGRQTYGYTF.

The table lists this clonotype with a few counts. The CDR3 protein is CASSYSRTSGTGGNEQFF. In DNA form, the CDR3 reads TGTGCCAGCAGTTACTCGAGAACGTCCGGGACAGGCGGGAATGAGCAGTTCTTC. The chain recombines TRBV6-2 or TRBV6-3 with TRBJ2-1; 8 bases are a match to TRBD1. This CDR3 is 18 amino acids long. Germline V gene data show CDR1 as MNHEY and CDR2 as SVGEGT. The trim removed 0 bases at V and 7 bases at J, leaving 14 bases unmatched.

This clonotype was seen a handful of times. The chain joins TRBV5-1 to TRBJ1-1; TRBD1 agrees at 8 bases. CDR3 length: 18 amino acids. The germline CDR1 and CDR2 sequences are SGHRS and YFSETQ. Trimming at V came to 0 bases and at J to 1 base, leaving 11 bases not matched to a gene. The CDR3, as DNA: TGCGCCAGCAGCTTGGTTCGAGGGGCAGGGGGCCAGAACACTGAAGCTTTCTTT. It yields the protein CASSLVRGAGGQNTEAFF. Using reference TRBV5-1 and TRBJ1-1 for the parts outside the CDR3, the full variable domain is KAGVTQTPRYLIKTRGQQVTLSCSPISGHRSVSWYQQTPGQGLQFLFEYFSETQRNKGNFPGRFSGRQFSNSRSEMNVSTLELGDSALYLCASSLVRGAGGQNTEAFFGQGTRLTVV.

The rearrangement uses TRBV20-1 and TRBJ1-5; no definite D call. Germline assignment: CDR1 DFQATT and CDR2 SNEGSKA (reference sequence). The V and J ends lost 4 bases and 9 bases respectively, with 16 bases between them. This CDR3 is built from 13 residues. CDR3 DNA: TGCAGTGCTACCCCCCAAGGAACCGGGCCCCAGCATTTT. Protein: CSATPQGTGPQHF.

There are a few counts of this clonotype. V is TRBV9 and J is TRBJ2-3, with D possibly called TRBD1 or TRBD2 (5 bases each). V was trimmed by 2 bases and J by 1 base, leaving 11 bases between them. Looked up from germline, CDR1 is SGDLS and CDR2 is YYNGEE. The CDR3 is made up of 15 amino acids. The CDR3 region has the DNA TGTGCCAGCAGCGTCGGGGCCACGGGCACAGATACGCAGTATTTT. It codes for CASSVGATGTDTQYF. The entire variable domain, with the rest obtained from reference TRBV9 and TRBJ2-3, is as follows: DSGVTQTPKHLITATGQRVTLRCSPRSGDLSVYWYQQSLDQGLQFLIQYYNGEERAKGNILERFSAQQFPDLHSELNLSSLELGDSALYFCASSVGATGTDTQYFGPGTRLTVL.

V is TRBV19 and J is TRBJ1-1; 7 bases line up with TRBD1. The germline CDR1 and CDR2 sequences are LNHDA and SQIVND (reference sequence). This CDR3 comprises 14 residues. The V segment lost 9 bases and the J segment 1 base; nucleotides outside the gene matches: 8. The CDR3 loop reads CASFDKGANTEAFF. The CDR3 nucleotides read TGTGCCAGCTTTGATAAGGGGGCGAACACTGAAGCTTTCTTT.

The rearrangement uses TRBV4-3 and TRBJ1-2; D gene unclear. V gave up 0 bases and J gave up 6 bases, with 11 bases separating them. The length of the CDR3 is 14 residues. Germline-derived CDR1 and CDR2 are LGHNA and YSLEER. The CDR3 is CASSQDSVTNGYTF. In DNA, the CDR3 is TGCGCCAGCAGCCAAGATTCGGTGACCAATGGCTACACCTTC.